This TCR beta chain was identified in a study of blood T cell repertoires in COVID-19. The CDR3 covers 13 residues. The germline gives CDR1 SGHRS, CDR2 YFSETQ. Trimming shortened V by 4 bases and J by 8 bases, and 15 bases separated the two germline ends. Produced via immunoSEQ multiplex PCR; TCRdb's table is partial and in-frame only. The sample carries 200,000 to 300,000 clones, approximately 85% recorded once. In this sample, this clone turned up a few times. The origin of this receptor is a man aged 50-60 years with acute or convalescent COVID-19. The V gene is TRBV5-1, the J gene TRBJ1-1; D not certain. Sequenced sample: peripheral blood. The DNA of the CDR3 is TGCGCCAGCAGCATAGACACGGAACGGGAAGCTTTCTTT. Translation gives CASSIDTEREAFF.